The T cell receptor beta chain under discussion was sequenced for a study of shared clonotypes between healthy human individuals. The study, taken as a whole, reports: Non-shared clonotypes were found to have lower generation probabilities than the clonotypes that were shared by all four of the sorted-subset donors. Across a handful of donors, naive CD4 shared roughly 5%, naive CD8 approximately 3.5%, memory CD4 roughly 2.4%, memory CD8 approximately 0.4%.

Germline CDR1 is SGHRS and CDR2 is YFSETQ. V shed 4 bases and J shed 8 bases, with 22 bases lying between them. This CDR3 has 16 residues. Across several immunoSEQ plates, the genomic DNA of each subset was split evenly. Clones were read by immunoSEQ multiplex PCR, and TCRdb kept only the in-frame ones, dropping some. The sample records about 2.3 million clones, about nine tenths being singletons. Worth noting for this clone: Its matching antigen is unknown.

The source is a man aged 18 to 29 in good health. Some clones in this sample may be carry-over from other donors' samples. The chain carries TRBV5-1 and TRBJ2-1; no clear D. Input material: naive CD4+ T cells from PBMCs. Subset described: CD45RA+ positively selected. The CDR3 spells CASSPGSVTQRDEQFF. CDR3 sequence (DNA): TGCGCCAGCAGCCCCGGAAGTGTTACCCAAAGGGATGAGCAGTTCTTC.